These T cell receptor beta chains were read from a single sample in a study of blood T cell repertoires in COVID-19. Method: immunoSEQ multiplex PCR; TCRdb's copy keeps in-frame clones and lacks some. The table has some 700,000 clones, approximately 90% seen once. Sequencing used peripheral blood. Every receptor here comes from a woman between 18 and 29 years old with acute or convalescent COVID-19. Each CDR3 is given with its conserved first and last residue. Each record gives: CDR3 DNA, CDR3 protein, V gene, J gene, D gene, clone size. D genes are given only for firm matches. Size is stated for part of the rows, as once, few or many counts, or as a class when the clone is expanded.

TGCGCCAGCAGCCGCAATAGCGGGGGGACTTATGAGCAGTTCTTC,CASSRNSGGTYEQFF,TRBV4-1,TRBJ2-1,TRBD2,NA
TGCGCCAGCAGCTCAGGGGAAGGCCAGGCTAACTATGGCTACACCTTC,CASSSGEGQANYGYTF,TRBV4-1,TRBJ1-2,NA,NA
TGTGCCTGGAGTCCACCATACAAGAACACTGAAGCTTTCTTT,CAWSPPYKNTEAFF,TRBV30,TRBJ1-1,NA,NA
TGCGCCAGCAGCTTGGAACGACAGGCCTACGAGCAGTACTTC,CASSLERQAYEQYF,TRBV5-1,TRBJ2-7,NA,NA
TGTGCCAGCAGCTTATCCCCACGGGGGTATAGCAATCAGCCCCAGCATTTT,CASSLSPRGYSNQPQHF,TRBV7-9,TRBJ1-5,NA,NA
TGTGCCAGCAGCCAGGGGGTAGGCAATCAGCCCCAGCATTTT,CASSQGVGNQPQHF,TRBV7-6,TRBJ1-5,TRBD1,NA
TGTGCCAGCAGCACTACTAAGGCTAGTGAGCAGTTCTTC,CASSTTKASEQFF,TRBV3-1/TRBV3-2,TRBJ2-1,NA,NA
TGTGCTAGCGGGCAGGACACCTCGAACACTGAAGCTTTCTTT,CASGQDTSNTEAFF,TRBV12-5,TRBJ1-1,NA,few
TGCAGCGTGGCGGGAGGGAGCTCCTACAATGAGCAGTTCTTC,CSVAGGSSYNEQFF,TRBV29-1,TRBJ2-1,TRBD2,few
TGTGCCAGCAGCCCCCGGGTTAAGGGAGAATCCACAGATACGCAGTATTTT,CASSPRVKGESTDTQYF,TRBV7-3,TRBJ2-3,NA,once
TGTGCCTGGAGCAGGGCAGATACGCAGTATTTT,CAWSRADTQYF,TRBV30,TRBJ2-3,NA,NA
TGTGCCAGCAGCTCGGACAGGGGGGGTCAGCCCCAGCATTTT,CASSSDRGGQPQHF,TRBV5-5,TRBJ1-5,TRBD1,NA
TGTGCCAGCAGTCCAACGGACAGGGTAAACGGGGAGCTGTTTTTT,CASSPTDRVNGELFF,TRBV28,TRBJ2-2,TRBD1,NA
TGTGCCAGCAGGGAGACGGTTTATAGCAATCAGCCCCAGCATTTT,CASRETVYSNQPQHF,TRBV4-2,TRBJ1-5,NA,NA
TGTGCCAGCAGTTCCACACTCGGGACATTTAACTATGGCTACACCTTC,CASSSTLGTFNYGYTF,TRBV6-5,TRBJ1-2,NA,NA
TGTGCCAGCAGTGTGGACAGTTCCAATAATTCACCCCTCCACTTT,CASSVDSSNNSPLHF,TRBV6-4,TRBJ1-6,NA,NA
TGTGCCAGCAGTCCTCTAGCGGGAATTGGAGATACGCAGTATTTT,CASSPLAGIGDTQYF,TRBV7-2,TRBJ2-3,TRBD2,NA
TGTGCCAGTAGTATTGGAGGGGACGCCGGGGAGCTGTTTTTT,CASSIGGDAGELFF,TRBV19,TRBJ2-2,NA,NA
TGTGCCAGCAGCTTAGATCTGGGCCGGGACCCGCGGGGGTACTTC,CASSLDLGRDPRGYF,TRBV11-2,TRBJ2-7,NA,NA
TGTGCCAGCAGCCTCGCCCTCCAGGGGTTGGGTGAAAAACTGTTTTTT,CASSLALQGLGEKLFF,TRBV3-1/TRBV3-2,TRBJ1-4,NA,NA
TGTGCCAGCAGTTATGATACAGGGGGAAACACCATATATTTT,CASSYDTGGNTIYF,TRBV6-5,TRBJ1-3,NA,NA
TGTGCCAGCAGCTTAGTCCAATACGAGCAGTACTTC,CASSLVQYEQYF,TRBV11-2,TRBJ2-7,NA,NA
TGCAGTGCTAGTGACAGGGCCTACGAGCAGTACTTC,CSASDRAYEQYF,TRBV20-1,TRBJ2-7,TRBD1,NA
TGTGCCAGTAGTGGGGGGACAGGGAGGGGAGGCACTGAAGCTTTCTTT,CASSGGTGRGGTEAFF,TRBV19,TRBJ1-1,TRBD1,NA
TGCGCCAGCAGCCAAGATTTCAGTAACACCGGGGAGCTGTTTTTT,CASSQDFSNTGELFF,TRBV4-1,TRBJ2-2,NA,NA
TGTGCCAGCAGTTCCCTAACAGGGGATAATGAGCAGTTCTTC,CASSSLTGDNEQFF,TRBV6-2/TRBV6-3,TRBJ2-1,TRBD1,few
TGTGCCAGCAGCCTTGCAGGGGCACAGATGTCTAATGAAAAACTGTTTTTT,CASSLAGAQMSNEKLFF,TRBV3-1/TRBV3-2,TRBJ1-4,NA,NA
TGTGCCAGCTCAACAAACGCGGGGGGCTACACCTTC,CASSTNAGGYTF,TRBV18,TRBJ1-2,NA,NA
TGCGCCAGCAGCCAAGAAAGAGAGAACTATGGCTACACCTTC,CASSQERENYGYTF,TRBV4-3,TRBJ1-2,NA,NA
TGTGCTAGTGATTCTAGCGGGGGGGATAATGAGCAGTTCTTC,CASDSSGGDNEQFF,TRBV12-5,TRBJ2-1,TRBD2,NA
TGTGCCAGCTCACCTGACAGCTCCTACGAGCAGTACTTC,CASSPDSSYEQYF,TRBV18,TRBJ2-7,NA,NA